The 32 T cell receptor beta chains in this list originate from one sample, sequenced in a study of blood T cell repertoires in COVID-19. Using immunoSEQ multiplex PCR, the repertoire was profiled, and TCRdb retains in-frame clones only, with some absent. The sample lists about 160,000 clones; over 70% were seen once. Input material: peripheral blood. Receptors were obtained from a man between 65 and 85 years old with acute or convalescent COVID-19.

This chain connects TRBV6-5 to TRBJ2-5; TRBD2 aligns across 8 bases. The CDR3 length is 15 residues. Per the germline V gene, CDR1 is MNHEY and CDR2 is SVGAGI. V shed 6 bases, J shed 5 bases, and the junction held 11 bases outside the gene matches. CDR3 loop: CASSTPGGGLETQYF. As DNA, the CDR3 is TGTGCCAGCAGCACCCCGGGGGGGGGCTTGGAGACCCAGTACTTC.

CDR3 loop: CASSLTGDSGNTIYF. CDR3 nucleotide sequence: TGCGCCAGCAGCTTGACAGGGGACTCTGGAAACACCATATATTTT. J is TRBJ1-3 and V is TRBV5-1, with 7 bases that match TRBD1. CDR3 length equals 15 residues. CDR1 SGHRS and CDR2 YFSETQ come from the germline V gene. With V trimmed by 1 base and J by 0 bases, 1 base remained unmatched.

The chain uses TRBV11-3 and TRBJ2-5; 10 bases are shared with TRBD2. Germline-derived CDR1 and CDR2 are SGHNT and YENEEA. This CDR3 is built from 16 residues. J gave up 0 bases and V 1 base, and 2 bases lay outside the gene matches. In nucleotides, the CDR3 is TGTGCCAGCAGCTTAGGGACTAGCGGTGACCAAGAGACCCAGTACTTC. This gives the protein CASSLGTSGDQETQYF.

This clone was detected once. The chain is built from TRBV3-1 (or the pseudogene TRBV3-2) and TRBJ1-4; D unclear. The germline V gene has CDR1 LGHDT and CDR2 YNNKEL (reference sequence). This CDR3 has 12 amino acids. With 4 bases removed from V and 6 bases from J, the gap between germline ends came to 6 bases. CDR3 loop: CASSPLDEKLFF. The CDR3 nucleotides are TGTGCCAGCAGCCCTCTAGATGAAAAACTGTTTTTT.

The chain is built from TRBV5-1 and TRBJ2-2; 7 bases line up with TRBD2. The CDR3 contains 14 residues. Germline V gives CDR1 SGHRS, CDR2 YFSETQ. J lost 1 base, V lost 5 bases, and 2 bases had no gene match. The CDR3 DNA sequence: TGCGCCAGCAGTCCGGGGGGGAACACCGGGGAGCTGTTTTTT. This codes for CASSPGGNTGELFF.

The rearrangement joins TRBV18 to TRBJ2-5, with 7 bases lining up with TRBD2. From germline, CDR1 is KGHSH and CDR2 LQKENI. V shed 2 bases, J shed 2 bases, and the junction held 2 bases outside the gene matches. This CDR3 spans 14 amino acids. The CDR3 nucleotides are TGTGCCAGCTCACCAAACGGGGGGCAAGAGACCCAGTACTTC. Its translation: CASSPNGGQETQYF.

The V gene is TRBV18, the J gene TRBJ1-1; 11 bases are shared with TRBD1. The germline V gene has CDR1 KGHSH and CDR2 LQKENI. The CDR3 spans 16 residues. J gave up 4 bases and V 3 bases, and 7 bases lay outside the gene matches. For the CDR3, the DNA is TGTGCCAGCTCACCCGAGGACAGGGGGCTGGGCACTGAAGCTTTCTTT. As protein: CASSPEDRGLGTEAFF.

This chain connects TRBV19 to TRBJ2-7; no reliable D call. From germline, CDR1 is LNHDA and CDR2 SQIVND (reference sequence). There are 12 residues in the CDR3. Between the trimmed V and J ends, which lost 6 bases and 0 bases, there was a span of 6 bases. The CDR3 bases are TGTGCCAGTAGGGCTTCCTCCTACGAGCAGTACTTC. It codes for CASRASSYEQYF.

The J gene is TRBJ2-5, the V gene TRBV6-5, with 8 bases that match TRBD2. Losses at the gene ends were 4 bases for V and 2 bases for J; bases not matched to a gene: 9. Germline assignment: CDR1 MNHEY and CDR2 SVGAGI. The CDR3 sequence is 16 residues long. The CDR3 region is CASSSFGAGEQETQYF. Here the CDR3 DNA reads TGTGCCAGCAGTTCCTTTGGAGCGGGGGAGCAAGAGACCCAGTACTTC.

The chain is built from TRBV30 and TRBJ2-2, with 16 bases lining up with TRBD2. This CDR3 has 17 residues. Losses at the gene ends were 2 bases for V and 5 bases for J; bases not matched to a gene: 5. From germline, CDR1 is GTSNPN and CDR2 SVGIG (reference sequence). CDR3: CAWSPGLAGGVTGELFF. CDR3 sequence (DNA): TGTGCCTGGAGTCCGGGACTAGCGGGAGGGGTTACCGGGGAGCTGTTTTTT.

The V gene is TRBV4-1, the J gene TRBJ2-3; maybe TRBD2 (5 bases). The V gene lost 1 base and the J gene lost 5 bases, with 16 bases spanning the gap. Germline-derived CDR1 and CDR2 are MGHRA and YSYEKL. This CDR3 is 16 amino acids long. CDR3 DNA: TGCGCCAGCAGCCAAGCGGCGGGCGGCCTAGGAGATACGCAGTATTTT. Its protein product is CASSQAAGGLGDTQYF.

This clone was picked up a small number of times. The rearrangement uses TRBV5-6 and TRBJ2-7; TRBD1 aligns across 9 bases. The J segment lost 0 bases and the V segment lost 0 bases, leaving 7 bases of the junction unmatched. The length of the CDR3 is 17 residues. Germline CDR1 reads SGHDT; CDR2 reads YYEEEE. The CDR3 coding sequence is TGTGCCAGCAGCTTGGGCATACAGGGGGCTCGCTCCTACGAGCAGTACTTC. This sequence encodes CASSLGIQGARSYEQYF.

On this clone: One end of the junction is discordant with germline, which a read error may explain. The chain is built from TRBV2 and TRBJ2-1; tentatively, D is TRBD2 (5 bases). CDR3 size: 15 residues. Germline V gene data show CDR1 as SNHLY and CDR2 as FYNNEI. The CDR3, as DNA: TGTGCCAGCAGTGAAAGGCTAGCCCACTACGATGAGCAGTTCTTC. This translates into CASSERLAHYDEQFF.

This chain joins TRBV23-1 and TRBJ1-6; D is uncertain. TRBV23-1 is annotated as an ORF whose role is uncertain. This CDR3 contains 16 residues. V lost 6 bases, J lost 8 bases, and 20 bases lay in between. CDR3 protein: CASRRTDSESDSPLHF. The CDR3 DNA is TGCGCCAGCAGACGGACTGACTCGGAATCAGATTCACCCCTCCACTTT.

The chain employs TRBV7-2 and TRBJ1-1; 10 nucleotides line up with TRBD1. Trimming removed 4 bases from V and 4 bases from J; junction bases left unmatched: 6. This CDR3 is 15 amino acids long. Looked up from germline, CDR1 is SGHTA and CDR2 is FQGNSA. For the CDR3, the DNA is TGTGCCAGCAGCTCACACCGGGACAGGGGCACTGAAGCTTTCTTT. Its translation is CASSSHRDRGTEAFF.

This clone was counted between two and nine times. V gene TRBV19 combines with J gene TRBJ1-4, with 9 bases identical to TRBD1. The trim removed 9 bases at V and 14 bases at J, leaving 10 bases unmatched. The CDR3 length is 12 residues. The V gene's germline CDR1 is LNHDA and CDR2 SQIVND (reference sequence). CDR3: CASRQGESWLFF. The CDR3 region has the DNA TGTGCCAGCCGACAGGGGGAAAGCTGGCTGTTTTTT.

The J gene is TRBJ2-5, the V gene TRBV6-5; no clear D. V lost 6 bases to trimming and J lost 3 bases, with 8 bases between them. Germline-derived CDR1 and CDR2 are MNHEY and SVGAGI. CDR3 length equals 12 residues. DNA for the CDR3: TGTGCCAGCAGACGTGCTAAAGAGACCCAGTACTTC. Protein product: CASRRAKETQYF.

This clone was seen repeatedly, ten times or more. This sequence joins TRBV15 and TRBJ1-4; D unresolved. The CDR3 has 15 amino acids. V dropped 0 bases and J dropped 3 bases, with 8 bases sitting between them. Looked up from germline, CDR1 is LNHNV and CDR2 is YYDKDF (reference sequence). The CDR3 loop is CATSRDRGPNEKLFF. The CDR3 region has the DNA TGTGCCACCAGCAGAGATAGAGGGCCTAATGAAAAACTGTTTTTT.

The chain is built from TRBV14 and TRBJ2-6; TRBD2 aligns across 10 bases. Unmatched junction bases numbered 2, after V lost 0 bases and J lost 0 bases. The germline V gene has CDR1 SGHDN and CDR2 FVKESK. This CDR3 is 18 amino acids long. The CDR3, as DNA: TGTGCCAGCAGCCAAGAAGCGGGAGGGCTCTCTGGGGCCAACGTCCTGACTTTC. It specifies CASSQEAGGLSGANVLTF. Together with reference TRBV14 and TRBJ2-6, the CDR3 gives the full variable domain: EAGVTQFPSHSVIEKGQTVTLRCDPISGHDNLYWYRRVMGKEIKFLLHFVKESKQDESGMPNNRFLAERTGGTYSTLKVQPAELEDSGVYFCASSQEAGGLSGANVLTFGAGSRLTVL.

The chain joins TRBV19 to TRBJ1-2; possibly TRBD1 for D (5 bases). V was clipped by 7 bases and J by 8 bases, with 20 bases between them. The CDR3 has 14 residues. The V gene's germline CDR1 is LNHDA and CDR2 SQIVND (reference sequence). The CDR3: CASIPSRTGGGYTF. The CDR3 region has the DNA TGTGCCAGTATTCCTTCCAGGACCGGGGGGGGCTACACCTTC.

This clone appeared a few times. The chain joins TRBV2 to TRBJ2-1; 9 bases map to TRBD2. Germline V gene sequence: CDR1 SNHLY, CDR2 FYNNEI. The CDR3 has 17 residues. V gave up 7 bases and J gave up 1 base; unmatched junction bases: 11. CDR3 region: CASIRGRAELSYNEQFF. CDR3 bases: TGTGCCAGCATACGCGGGAGGGCCGAATTATCCTACAATGAGCAGTTCTTC.

J is TRBJ2-3 and V is TRBV7-6; 13 nucleotides agree with TRBD2. Losses at the gene ends were 0 bases for V and 4 bases for J; bases not matched to a gene: 13. Germline loops: CDR1 SGHVS, CDR2 FNYEAQ. The CDR3 totals 20 residues. The chain's CDR3 is CASSLASLAGGPLGSDTQYF. CDR3 DNA: TGTGCCAGCAGCTTAGCCTCACTAGCGGGAGGGCCTTTAGGGTCAGATACGCAGTATTTT.

The chain has TRBV7-3 and TRBJ2-5; 9 nucleotides agree with TRBD2. The V and J ends lost 2 bases and 2 bases, in that order; junction bases with no gene match: 9. Looked up from germline, CDR1 is SGHTA and CDR2 is FQGTGA. This CDR3 has 17 amino acids. The CDR3 nucleotides read TGTGCCAGCAGCTTATACCTTCCTAGCGGGATTCAAGAGACCCAGTACTTC. Translation gives CASSLYLPSGIQETQYF.

The rearrangement uses TRBV5-1 and TRBJ1-2; 12 positions match TRBD1. CDR3 length equals 14 residues. Germline V gene sequence: CDR1 SGHRS, CDR2 YFSETQ. Trimming removed 4 bases from V and 6 bases from J; junction bases left unmatched: 4. The CDR3 DNA reads TGCGCCAGCAGCCCAGGGACAGGGGGCGATGGCTACACCTTC. Protein product: CASSPGTGGDGYTF. The full variable domain, its missing parts supplied by reference TRBV5-1 and TRBJ1-2, is KAGVTQTPRYLIKTRGQQVTLSCSPISGHRSVSWYQQTPGQGLQFLFEYFSETQRNKGNFPGRFSGRQFSNSRSEMNVSTLELGDSALYLCASSPGTGGDGYTFGSGTRLTVV.

The chain links TRBV19 to TRBJ1-2; 10 bases align to TRBD1. Germline values: CDR1 LNHDA, CDR2 SQIVND (reference sequence). This CDR3 comprises 13 residues. With V trimmed by 10 bases and J by 5 bases, 7 bases remained unmatched. The CDR3 region is CATGQGVQYGYTF. CDR3 nucleotide sequence: TGTGCCACTGGACAGGGGGTGCAATATGGCTACACCTTC.

The gene calls are TRBV4-1 and TRBJ1-6, with D possibly matching TRBD1 (6 bases). The CDR3 has 17 residues. Germline loops: CDR1 MGHRA, CDR2 YSYEKL. The V gene lost 0 bases and the J gene lost 7 bases, with 16 bases spanning the gap. The CDR3 DNA follows: TGCGCCAGCAGCCAAGATTATTTCGGGAGGGGGAATTCACCCCTCCACTTT. Protein sequence: CASSQDYFGRGNSPLHF.

This chain links TRBV19 with TRBJ1-5, with D unclear. The CDR3 consists of 14 residues. The germline CDR1 and CDR2 sequences are LNHDA and SQIVND (reference sequence). The V gene lost 4 bases and the J gene lost 9 bases, with 16 bases spanning the gap. The CDR3 protein is CASSTTGSTGPQHF. The CDR3 DNA sequence: TGTGCCAGTAGTACCACGGGTTCCACCGGGCCCCAGCATTTT.

CDR3 in amino acids: CASSLAVGEQFF. In nucleotides, the CDR3 is TGTGCCAGCAGTCTAGCAGTGGGCGAGCAGTTCTTC. The chain uses TRBV6-2 or TRBV6-3 and TRBJ2-1; maybe TRBD2 (5 bases). Trimming removed 5 bases at V and 10 bases at J, with 12 bases between. This CDR3 spans 12 amino acids. In germline, CDR1 is MNHEY, CDR2 SVGEGT.

In its sample, this clone was seen a few times. The chain joins TRBV20-1 to TRBJ1-4, with 7 bases that match TRBD1. The germline CDR1 and CDR2 sequences are DFQATT and SNEGSKA (reference sequence). The trim removed 3 bases at V and 3 bases at J, leaving 7 bases unmatched. CDR3 length: 15 residues. This chain's CDR3 is CSASRDSPPNEKLFF. The CDR3 bases are TGCAGTGCTAGTCGGGACAGCCCGCCTAATGAAAAACTGTTTTTT.

This clone was observed a few times. The rearrangement joins TRBV3-1 (or the pseudogene TRBV3-2) to TRBJ1-2, with 7 positions matching TRBD1. Germline trimming cut 0 bases from V and 12 bases from J; bases unmatched to any gene: 7. CDR3 length equals 13 residues. Germline V lookup: CDR1 LGHDT, CDR2 YNNKEL (reference sequence). The CDR3 region has the DNA TGTGCCAGCAGCCAAGATCCGGGACAGTCCCACACCTTC. This translates into CASSQDPGQSHTF.

This clone has more than one count but fewer than ten. The genes are TRBV24-1 and TRBJ2-3; 12 bases are shared with TRBD1. Trimming cost V 4 bases and J 4 bases; bases outside gene matches: 5. The CDR3 extends over 16 amino acids. CDR1 is KGHDR and CDR2 is SFDVKD in the germline V gene. As DNA, the CDR3 is TGTGCCACCAGTGACGGGACAGGGGGCTTCGCAGATACGCAGTATTTT. Protein: CATSDGTGGFADTQYF.

The rearrangement uses TRBV3-1 (or the pseudogene TRBV3-2) and TRBJ2-7, with D perhaps matching TRBD2 (6 bases). The ends were cut back, 4 bases at V and 1 base at J, with 8 bases in the middle. Looked up from germline, CDR1 is LGHDT and CDR2 is YNNKEL (reference sequence). The CDR3 runs to 13 residues. CDR3 loop: CASSLAGSYEQYF. As DNA, the CDR3 is TGTGCCAGCAGCCTCGCGGGATCCTACGAGCAGTACTTC.